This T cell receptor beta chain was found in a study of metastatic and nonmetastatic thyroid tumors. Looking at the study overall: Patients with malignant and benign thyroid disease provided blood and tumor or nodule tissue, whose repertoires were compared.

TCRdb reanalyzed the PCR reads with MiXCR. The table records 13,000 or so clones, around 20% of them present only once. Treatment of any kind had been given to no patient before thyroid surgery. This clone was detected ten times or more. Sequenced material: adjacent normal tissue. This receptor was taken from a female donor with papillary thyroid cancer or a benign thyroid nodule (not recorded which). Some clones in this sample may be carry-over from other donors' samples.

The CDR3 here is CASGRISGTEAFF. The CDR3 DNA is TGTGCCAGTGGCAGGATATCAGGCACTGAAGCTTTCTTT. V and J are TRBV9 and TRBJ1-1; D uncertain. V shed 8 bases and J shed 4 bases, with 15 bases lying between them. CDR3 size: 13 residues. Germline V gives CDR1 SGDLS, CDR2 YYNGEE. Using reference TRBV9 and TRBJ1-1 for the parts outside the CDR3, the full variable domain is DSGVTQTPKHLITATGQRVTLRCSPRSGDLSVYWYQQSLDQGLQFLIQYYNGEERAKGNILERFSAQQFPDLHSELNLSSLELGDSALYFCASGRISGTEAFFGQGTRLTVV.